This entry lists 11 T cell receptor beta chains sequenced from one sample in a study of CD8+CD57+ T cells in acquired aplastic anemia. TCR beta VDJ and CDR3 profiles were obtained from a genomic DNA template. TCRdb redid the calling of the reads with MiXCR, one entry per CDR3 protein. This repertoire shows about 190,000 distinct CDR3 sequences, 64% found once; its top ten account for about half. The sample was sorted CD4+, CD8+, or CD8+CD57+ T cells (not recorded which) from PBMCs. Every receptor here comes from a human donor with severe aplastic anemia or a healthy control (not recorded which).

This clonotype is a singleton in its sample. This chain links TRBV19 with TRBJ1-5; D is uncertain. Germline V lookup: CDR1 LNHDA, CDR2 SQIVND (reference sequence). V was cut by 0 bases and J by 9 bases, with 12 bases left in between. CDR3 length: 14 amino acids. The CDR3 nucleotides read TGTGCCAGTAGTATAGAAGGCAGTTGGGCGCCCCAGCATTTT. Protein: CASSIEGSWAPQHF.

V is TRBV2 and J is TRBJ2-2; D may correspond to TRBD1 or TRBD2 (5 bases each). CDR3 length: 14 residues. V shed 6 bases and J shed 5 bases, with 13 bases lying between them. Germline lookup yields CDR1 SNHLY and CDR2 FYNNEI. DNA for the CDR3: TGTGCCAGCAGGGTACTAGACAGTACCGGGGAGCTGTTTTTT. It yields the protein CASRVLDSTGELFF.

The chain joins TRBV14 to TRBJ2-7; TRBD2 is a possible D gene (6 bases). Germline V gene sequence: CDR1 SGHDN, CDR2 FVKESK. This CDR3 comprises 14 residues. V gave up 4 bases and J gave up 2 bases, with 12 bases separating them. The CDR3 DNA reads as TGTGCCAGCAGCCCCGGGACTTATCCCTACGAGCAGTACTTC. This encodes CASSPGTYPYEQYF.

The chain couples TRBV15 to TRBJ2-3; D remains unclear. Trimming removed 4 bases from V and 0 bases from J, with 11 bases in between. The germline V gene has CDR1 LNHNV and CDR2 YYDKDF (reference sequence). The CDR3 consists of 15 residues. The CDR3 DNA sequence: TGTGCCACCAGCATGCAGGCCGTGAGCACAGATACGCAGTATTTT. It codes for CATSMQAVSTDTQYF.

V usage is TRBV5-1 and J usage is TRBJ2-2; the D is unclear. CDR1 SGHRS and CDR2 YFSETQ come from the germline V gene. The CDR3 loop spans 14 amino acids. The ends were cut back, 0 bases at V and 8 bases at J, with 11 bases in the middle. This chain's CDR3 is CASSLGWGSGELFF. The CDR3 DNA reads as TGCGCCAGCAGCTTGGGATGGGGTAGTGGGGAGCTGTTTTTT.

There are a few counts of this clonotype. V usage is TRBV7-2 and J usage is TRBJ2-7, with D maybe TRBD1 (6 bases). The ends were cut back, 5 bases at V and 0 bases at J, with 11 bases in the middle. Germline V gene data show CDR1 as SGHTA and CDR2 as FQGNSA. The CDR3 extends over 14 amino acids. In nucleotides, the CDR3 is TGTGCCAGCAGCCAGGGGCTATTCTCCTACGAGCAGTACTTC. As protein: CASSQGLFSYEQYF.

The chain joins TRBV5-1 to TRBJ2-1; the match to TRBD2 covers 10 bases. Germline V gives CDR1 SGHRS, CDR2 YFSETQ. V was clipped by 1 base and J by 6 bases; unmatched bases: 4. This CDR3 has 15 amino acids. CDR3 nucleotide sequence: TGCGCCAGCAGCTTGAGCAGCGGGGGGGCCAATGAGCAGTTCTTC. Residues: CASSLSSGGANEQFF.

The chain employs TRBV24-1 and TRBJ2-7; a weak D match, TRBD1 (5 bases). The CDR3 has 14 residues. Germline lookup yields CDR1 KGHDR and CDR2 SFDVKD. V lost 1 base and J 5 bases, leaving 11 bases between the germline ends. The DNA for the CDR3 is TGTGCCACCAGTGATTTCCGGAAGGGGAACGAGCAGTACTTC. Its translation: CATSDFRKGNEQYF.

CDR3 sequence: CASSPSTNQPQHF. CDR3 in DNA: TGTGCCAGCAGTCCATCCACTAATCAGCCCCAGCATTTT. V usage is TRBV2 and J usage is TRBJ1-5, with D uncertain. The germline V gene encodes CDR1 SNHLY and CDR2 FYNNEI. The V and J ends lost 5 bases and 4 bases respectively, with 9 bases between them. There are 13 residues in the CDR3.

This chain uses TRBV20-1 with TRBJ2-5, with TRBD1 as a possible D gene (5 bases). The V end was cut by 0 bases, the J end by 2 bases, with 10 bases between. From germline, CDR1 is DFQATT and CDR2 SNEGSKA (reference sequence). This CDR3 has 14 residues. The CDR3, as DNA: TGCAGTGCTAGAGATCTCGCAGGGCAAGAGACCCAGTACTTC. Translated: CSARDLAGQETQYF.

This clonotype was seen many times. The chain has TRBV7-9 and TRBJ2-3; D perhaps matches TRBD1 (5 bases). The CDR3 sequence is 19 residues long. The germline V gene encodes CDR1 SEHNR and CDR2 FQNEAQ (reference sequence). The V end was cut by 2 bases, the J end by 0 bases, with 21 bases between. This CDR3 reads CASSLPTGTLDPSTDTQYF. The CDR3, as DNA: TGTGCCAGCAGCTTACCCACAGGAACCCTAGACCCTAGCACAGATACGCAGTATTTT.